These T cell receptor beta chains were read from a single sample in a study of cytomegalovirus exposure and HLA in healthy donors. Only in-frame clones appear in the TCRdb table, and some are missing; sequencing was by immunoSEQ multiplex PCR. The sample has about 200,000 clones; approximately 85% are singletons. Sequencing input: PBMCs. The receptors were sampled from a woman aged 45-65 years in good health and CMV-seronegative. Both conserved end residues are part of each CDR3. A D gene is named only where the DNA matches it firmly. Clone size is not always given. Where it is, it says once, few, many or a class for expanded clones.

TRBJ2-7 | TRBV19 | . | . | TGTGCCAGTAGTGCCGGGACTTTTATAATCTACGAGCAGTACTTC | CASSAGTFIIYEQYF
TRBJ2-5 | TRBV7-2 | . | TRBD2 | TGTGCCAGCTCAAGCGGGGTAGTCCAAGAGACCCAGTACTTC | CASSSGVVQETQYF
TRBJ2-1 | TRBV7-9 | . | TRBD2 | TGTGCCAGCAGCTTTACGACTAGCGGGAGGGCTCGAGACAATGAGCAGTTCTTC | CASSFTTSGRARDNEQFF
TRBJ2-6 | TRBV7-9 | . | . | TGTGCCAGCAGCCAGGGCTCTGGGGCCAACGTCCTGACTTTC | CASSQGSGANVLTF
TRBJ2-3 | TRBV5-1 | . | TRBD2 | TGCGCCAGCAGCTTGACTAGCGGGGTGGGGGATACGCAGTATTTT | CASSLTSGVGDTQYF
TRBJ1-2 | TRBV28 | . | . | TGTGCCAGCAGTACCTCATGGGGGGGCGCAAGTAAAGGCTACACCTTC | CASSTSWGGASKGYTF
TRBJ1-1 | TRBV30 | . | . | TGTGCCTGGAGTGTAATAACAGGGAGGAACACTGAAGCTTTCTTT | CAWSVITGRNTEAFF
TRBJ2-1 | TRBV28 | . | TRBD1 | TGTGCCAGCAGTTTATGGACAGGGAGCAATGAGCAGTTCTTC | CASSLWTGSNEQFF
TRBJ2-2 | TRBV5-1 | . | . | TGCGCCAGCAGCCAAGATCCTACGTCCGGGGAGCTGTTTTTT | CASSQDPTSGELFF
TRBJ2-1 | TRBV2 | . | . | TGTGCCAGCAGTGATTACAGTTACTCCTACAATGAGCAGTTCTTC | CASSDYSYSYNEQFF
TRBJ2-5 | TRBV10-3 | . | TRBD2 | TGTGCCATCAGTGAGCGGGAGGGCGAGACCCAGTACTTC | CAISEREGETQYF
TRBJ2-3 | TRBV6-5 | . | TRBD1 | TGTGCCAGCAGTTCAGACAGGGTAAATACGCAGTATTTT | CASSSDRVNTQYF
TRBJ1-1 | TRBV6-5 | . | . | TGTGCCAGCAGCCCGGGGGGGGGTGTCACTGAAGCTTTCTTT | CASSPGGGVTEAFF
TRBJ1-3 | TRBV4-2 | few | . | TGTGCCAGCAGCCAACAGCTGACAGGAGCTGGAAACACCATATATTTT | CASSQQLTGAGNTIYF
TRBJ2-3 | TRBV9 | . | . | TGTGCCAGCAGCGGACACGGGACTGGAAGCACAGATACGCAGTATTTT | CASSGHGTGSTDTQYF
TRBJ2-7 | TRBV6-5 | . | . | TGTGCCAGCAGTTACTCGAGGTGGTCCCAAGGCGAGCAGTACTTC | CASSYSRWSQGEQYF
TRBJ1-2 | TRBV6-6 | . | . | TGTGCCAGCTATGCGAGGATTGGGTCCTCCTATGGCTACACCTTC | CASYARIGSSYGYTF
TRBJ1-4 | TRBV30 | . | TRBD1 | TGTGCCTGGGGACAGGGAACTAATGAAAAACTGTTTTTT | CAWGQGTNEKLFF
TRBJ2-5 | TRBV11-2 | . | TRBD1 | TGTGCCAGCAGCCAAGACAGGGGGGAGACCCAGTACTTC | CASSQDRGETQYF
TRBJ2-1 | TRBV27 | . | TRBD2 | TGTGCCAGCACCATGACTCCTAGCGGGCTTAATGAGCAGTTCTTC | CASTMTPSGLNEQFF
TRBJ1-5 | TRBV7-8 | once | TRBD1 | TGTGCCAGCAGCGCAGGACAGGTCAATCAGCCCCAGCATTTT | CASSAGQVNQPQHF
TRBJ2-1 | TRBV25-1 | . | . | TGTGCCAGCAGTGCCCTACTGAATGAGCAGTTCTTC | CASSALLNEQFF
TRBJ2-1 | TRBV7-9 | once | . | TGTGCCAGCAGCTCCATAGGGGCAGGGTCCTACAATGAGCAGTTCTTC | CASSSIGAGSYNEQFF
TRBJ1-2 | TRBV30 | once | . | TGTGCCTGGAGTTCCCTCCGACAGGAAGGGTATGGCTACACCTTC | CAWSSLRQEGYGYTF
TRBJ1-5 | TRBV28 | . | . | TGTGCCAGCAGTTTAGTAGGGGCAATAAGCAATCAGCCCCAGCATTTT | CASSLVGAISNQPQHF
TRBJ1-2 | TRBV14 | . | TRBD1 | TGTGCCAGCAGCCCGCCATCACGGGACAGCAGGTTCCTCTATGGCTACACCTTC | CASSPPSRDSRFLYGYTF
TRBJ2-7 | TRBV11-2 | once | TRBD1 | TGTGCCAGCAGCTTAGGTCAGGGGGTTCGCTACGAGCAGTACTTC | CASSLGQGVRYEQYF
TRBJ1-1 | TRBV19 | . | TRBD1 | TGTGCCAGTAGTATGACAGGGGGGCGAGTGAACACTGAAGCTTTCTTT | CASSMTGGRVNTEAFF
TRBJ1-3 | TRBV5-1 | . | TRBD1 | TGCGCCAGCAGCTTGGTCCCGGGACAGGGAACAAGCTCTGGAAACACCATATATTTT | CASSLVPGQGTSSGNTIYF
TRBJ2-7 | TRBV5-1 | . | TRBD2 | TGCGCCAGCAGCTCGCCCGGGGGGGGGTACGCCTACGAGCAGTACTTC | CASSSPGGGYAYEQYF
TRBJ2-7 | TRBV7-9 | once | TRBD1 | TGTGCCAGCAATAGACAGGGCCACGAGCAGTACTTC | CASNRQGHEQYF
TRBJ1-1 | TRBV7-9 | . | . | TGTTCCAGCGTCCCGTGGGGGGAGATCATGAACACTGAAGCTTTCTTT | CSSVPWGEIMNTEAFF
TRBJ1-5 | TRBV28 | . | . | TGTGCCAGCAGTCTGGCGGTTAGCAATCAGCCCCAGCATTTT | CASSLAVSNQPQHF
TRBJ1-1 | TRBV5-1 | . | . | TGCGCCAGTCGCCCGTGGGGGCTGGGTACTGAAGCTTTCTTT | CASRPWGLGTEAFF
TRBJ2-3 | TRBV28 | . | . | TGTGCCAGCAGTTTTCAGAGCGGACCCATATATACGCAGTATTTT | CASSFQSGPIYTQYF
TRBJ2-1 | TRBV10-1 | . | TRBD2 | TGCGCCAGCAGTGAACTAGCGGGAGTAAGCGATGAGCAGTTCTTC | CASSELAGVSDEQFF
TRBJ1-3 | TRBV28 | . | TRBD1 | TGTGCCAGCAGTTTAAGGGGGCAAGGAAACACCATATATTTT | CASSLRGQGNTIYF
TRBJ1-1 | TRBV4-1 | . | . | TGCGCCAGCAGCCAAGCCTCGTTGGGCGAAAGTGAAGCTTTCTTT | CASSQASLGESEAFF
TRBJ2-1 | TRBV19 | few | TRBD2 | TGTGCCAGTAGTTTTAGCGGGAGACTCTACAATGAGCAGTTCTTC | CASSFSGRLYNEQFF
TRBJ2-5 | TRBV18 | . | . | TGTGCCAGCTCACCCCTGCGGTTTGAACAAGAGACCCAGTACTTC | CASSPLRFEQETQYF
TRBJ1-1 | TRBV7-8 | . | . | TGTGCCAGCAGCTTAAATAGGTTCGGGAAGAACACTGAAGCTTTCTTT | CASSLNRFGKNTEAFF
TRBJ2-7 | TRBV28 | once | TRBD2 | TGTGCCAGCAGTTTAAGGCGGGAGGTAGGCTACGAGCAGTACTTC | CASSLRREVGYEQYF
TRBJ2-1 | TRBV19 | . | TRBD1 | TGTGCCAGTAGTTGGGACCGGGACAGGGGGCGCGAAGAGCAGTTCTTC | CASSWDRDRGREEQFF
TRBJ1-6 | TRBV5-6 | . | . | TGTGCCAGCAGCTCGAGGCAGAATAATTCACCCCTCCACTTT | CASSSRQNNSPLHF
TRBJ2-1 | TRBV4-2 | . | TRBD2 | TGTGCCAGCAGCCCCCCCCTAGCGGCCCCTGGTGAGCAGTTCTTC | CASSPPLAAPGEQFF
TRBJ2-2 | TRBV5-1 | . | TRBD2 | TGCGCCAGCAGCCTAGTAAGGATTCAGAGCGGGAGTTGGACCGGGGAGCTGTTTTTT | CASSLVRIQSGSWTGELFF
TRBJ2-7 | TRBV7-6 | . | . | TGTGCCAGCAGTCTGACTCAGGACTGGGAGCAGTACTTC | CASSLTQDWEQYF
TRBJ1-4 | TRBV6-5 | few | . | TGTGCCAGCAGTTACGGGGAAGGGAGGGGTGAAAAACTGTTTTTT | CASSYGEGRGEKLFF
TRBJ2-7 | TRBV5-5 | . | TRBD1 | TGTGCCAGCAGCTCACAGGGGTATACCTACGAGCAGTACTTC | CASSSQGYTYEQYF
TRBJ1-2 | TRBV4-2 | . | . | TGTGCCAGCAGCCCGACTCAAACTACACTGGCTGGCTACACCTTC | CASSPTQTTLAGYTF
TRBJ2-1 | TRBV15 | . | TRBD2 | TGTGCCACCAGCAGAGATCAAATAGCGGGGTACAATGAGCAGTTCTTC | CATSRDQIAGYNEQFF
TRBJ2-3 | TRBV12-5 | . | TRBD1 | TGTGCTAGTTCGAACAGGGGGGCCACAGATACGCAGTATTTT | CASSNRGATDTQYF
TRBJ1-2 | TRBV7-9 | . | . | TGTGCCAGCAGCCCGACCGGGACTCGGGGCAACTATGGCTGCACCTTC | CASSPTGTRGNYGCTF
TRBJ2-3 | TRBV6-1 | . | TRBD1 | TGTGCCAGCAGTGCGCGCGGGACAGGGGTAACAGATACGCAGTATTTT | CASSARGTGVTDTQYF
TRBJ2-5 | TRBV4-1 | once | TRBD2 | TGCGCCAGCAGCCAGGGGCGTACTAGCGGGAGGGGTGAGACCCAGTACTTC | CASSQGRTSGRGETQYF